This T cell receptor beta chain was identified during a study of blood T cell repertoires in COVID-19 (dated by TCRdb to the early 2020s). With respect to the entire study: Recovered participants in ImmuneRACE Cohort 3 were defined as having two consecutive negative NP/OP PCR tests, clearance from a healthcare professional, or resolution of symptoms. The sample metadata nearly always contained a de-identified subject ID, COVID-19 status, age in years and sex. Collaborator samples came from the United States, Italy and Spain and covered acute and convalescent phases of COVID-19. The repertoires were released in a freely available public database meant as a resource for research on the immune response to SARS-CoV-2. Where HLA class I and class II types were available, the types were taken from metadata supplied by the sample provider, not from assay-based typing. The prospective study material was composed of cDNA or gDNA derived from T cells, B-cell-depleted T cells, or PBMCs. Subjects who had been exposed to COVID-19, were actively infected with it, or had recovered from it provided the deeply sampled blood TCRbeta repertoires that made up the dataset. Samples came from the ongoing ImmuneRACE study (first 160 participants) plus 1,254 subjects from 6 global collaborators. Results the study describes overall, beyond this receptor: Clinical and demographic metadata were provided uncurated, with the amount varying by source and participant.

The immunoSEQ Assay, a bias-controlled multiplex PCR, was used to amplify TCRbeta CDR3 regions from genomic DNA. Per the original workflow: The number of nucleated cells in each sample was estimated by amplification of reference gene primers within the assay. To quantify the absolute abundance of each unique TCRbeta CDR3 rearrangement, sequence reads were collapsed and filtered. For each sample, productive Simpson clonality was calculated as the square root of Simpson's diversity index over productive rearrangements. TCRdb holds this immuneACCESS table with in-frame rearrangements only. Some clones are missing; in checked studies, unresolved V genes explain under half, and the rest has no known cause. The V and J calls and clone size come from that table; D and trimming were worked out from the DNA. Across this sample there are fewer than 250,000 clones, with about nine tenths seen only once. Jointly, the top ten make up about 7% of the sample.

V loses 3 bases at its end and J loses 0 bases; junction bases beyond the gene matches: 5. Taken from the germline V gene, the CDR1 and CDR2 loops are SGHDN and FVKESK. From the cysteine through the phenylalanine, the CDR3 covers 16 amino acids. Just the 48-base CDR3 DNA is kept, in frame starting at base 1. Participants in the prospective study were aged roughly 18 to 95 years, lived in 20 to 25 United States geographic areas, and enrolled through a virtual design. In the prospective study, cohorts were assigned on the basis of participant-reported clinical history obtained from a screening survey and a study questionnaire. In the prospective study, mobile phlebotomists collected whole blood, serum and a nasopharyngeal or oropharyngeal swab from each participant. Prospective study participants could optionally give additional blood draws and questionnaires over an approximately two-month period. Blood samples from the prospective study were shipped frozen or at room temperature prior to DNA extraction.

To note about this clone: Its antigen target is currently unknown. Per-base quality was not reported, and no clone a single base away is much larger than it.

This chain joins TRBV14 to TRBJ1-3, with 7 bases matching TRBD1. Sample: PBMCs or T cells enriched from blood (not recorded which). This TCR was sampled from a man in his thirties or forties in a cohort exposed to, infected with or recovered from COVID-19 (not recorded which). The sequenced DNA is TGTGCCAGCAGCCAGCCGGGACAGATCTCTGGAAACACCATATATTTT. Its coded protein is CASSQPGQISGNTIYF.